A single T cell receptor beta chain is shown here with its context. Its matching antigen is unknown. Germline CDR1 and CDR2: SGHRS and YFSETQ. Trimming left V 0 bases short and J 3 bases short, with 9 bases between. This CDR3 region has 14 residues. The data belong to a study of identical twins. Study results and limitations: Beta clonotypes that were abundant in cord blood contained fewer insertions, a pattern absent from memory repertoires. Models underestimated TCR alpha sharing (out-of-frame) in monozygotic twins.

Template switching supplied a universal primer site; unique molecular identifiers were carried on the cDNA. A single record per CDR3 protein comes from TCRdb applying MiXCR to the 5' RACE reads. In the table there are a few hundred thousand distinct CDR3 sequences, just under 10% of which are singletons. The data were also submitted as part of a second study, on yellow fever vaccine responses in identical twins.

The rearrangement uses TRBV5-1 and TRBJ2-5; D call uncertain. The source material was PBMCs. This receptor was obtained from a young woman in good health. Here the CDR3 DNA reads TGCGCCAGCAGCTTGGGTCTTACTAAAGAGACCCAGTACTTC. Its translation: CASSLGLTKETQYF.